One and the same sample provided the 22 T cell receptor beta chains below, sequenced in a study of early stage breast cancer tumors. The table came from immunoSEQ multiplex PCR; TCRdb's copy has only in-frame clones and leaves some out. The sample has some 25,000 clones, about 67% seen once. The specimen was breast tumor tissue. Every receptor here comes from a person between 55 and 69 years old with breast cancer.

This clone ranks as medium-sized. CDR3 in DNA: TGTGCCAGCAGTTCCATCCCACAGGGGGCGTTGGTAGAGCAGTACTTC. It yields the protein CASSSIPQGALVEQYF. The chain links TRBV6-5 to TRBJ2-7; 9 positions match TRBD1. V lost 4 bases to trimming and J lost 7 bases; unmatched junction nucleotides: 14. This CDR3 spans 16 amino acids. Germline V lookup: CDR1 MNHEY, CDR2 SVGAGI.

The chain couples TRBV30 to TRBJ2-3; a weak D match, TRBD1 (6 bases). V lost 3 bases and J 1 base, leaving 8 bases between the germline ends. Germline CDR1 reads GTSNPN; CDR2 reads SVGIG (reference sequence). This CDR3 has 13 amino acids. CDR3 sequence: CAWSRTGTDTQYF. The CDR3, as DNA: TGTGCCTGGAGCCGGACAGGCACAGATACGCAGTATTTT.

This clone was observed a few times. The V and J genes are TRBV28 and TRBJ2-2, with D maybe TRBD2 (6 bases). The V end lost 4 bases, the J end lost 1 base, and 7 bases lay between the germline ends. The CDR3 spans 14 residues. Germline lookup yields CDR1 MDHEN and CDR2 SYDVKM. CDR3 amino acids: CASSWRVNTGELFF. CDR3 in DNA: TGTGCCAGCAGTTGGAGGGTGAACACCGGGGAGCTGTTTTTT.

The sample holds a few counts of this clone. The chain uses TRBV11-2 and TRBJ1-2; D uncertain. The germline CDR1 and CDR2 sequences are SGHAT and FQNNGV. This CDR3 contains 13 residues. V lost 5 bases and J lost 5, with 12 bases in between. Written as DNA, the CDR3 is TGTGCCAGCAGCCCGGACGGGGATTATGGCTACACCTTC. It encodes CASSPDGDYGYTF.

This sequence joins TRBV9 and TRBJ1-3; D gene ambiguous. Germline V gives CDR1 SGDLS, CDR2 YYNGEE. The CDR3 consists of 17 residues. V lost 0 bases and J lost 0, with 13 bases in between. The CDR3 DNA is TGTGCCAGCAGCGTAGGGTTCGGTCGGGACTCTGGAAACACCATATATTTT. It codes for CASSVGFGRDSGNTIYF.

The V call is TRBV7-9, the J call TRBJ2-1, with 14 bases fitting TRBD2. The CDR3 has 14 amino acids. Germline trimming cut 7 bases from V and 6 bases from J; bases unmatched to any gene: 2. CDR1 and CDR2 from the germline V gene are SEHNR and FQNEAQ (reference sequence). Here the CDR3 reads CASTGLAGANEQFF. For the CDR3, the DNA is TGTGCCAGCACGGGACTAGCGGGAGCCAATGAGCAGTTCTTC. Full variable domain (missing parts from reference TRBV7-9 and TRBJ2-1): DTGVSQNPRHKITKRGQNVTFRCDPISEHNRLYWYRQTLGQGPEFLTYFQNEAQLEKSRLLSDRFSAERPKGSFSTLEIQRTEQGDSAMYLCASTGLAGANEQFFGPGTRLTVL.

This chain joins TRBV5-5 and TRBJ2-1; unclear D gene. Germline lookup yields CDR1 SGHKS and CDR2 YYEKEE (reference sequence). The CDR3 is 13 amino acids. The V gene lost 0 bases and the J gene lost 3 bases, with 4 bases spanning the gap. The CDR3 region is CASSLAVYNEQFF. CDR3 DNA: TGTGCCAGCAGCTTGGCCGTCTACAATGAGCAGTTCTTC. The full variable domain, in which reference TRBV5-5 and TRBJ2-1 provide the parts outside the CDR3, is DAGVTQSPTHLIKTRGQQVTLRCSPISGHKSVSWYQQVLGQGPQFIFQYYEKEERGRGNFPDRFSARQFPNYSSELNVNALLLGDSALYLCASSLAVYNEQFFGPGTRLTVL.

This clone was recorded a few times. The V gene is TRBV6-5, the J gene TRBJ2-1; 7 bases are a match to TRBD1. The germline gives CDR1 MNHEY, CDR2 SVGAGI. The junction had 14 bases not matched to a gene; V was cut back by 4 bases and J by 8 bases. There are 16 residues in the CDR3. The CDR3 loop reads CASSSPTGRRADEQFF. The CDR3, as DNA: TGTGCCAGCAGTTCTCCGACAGGGCGCAGGGCCGATGAGCAGTTCTTC.

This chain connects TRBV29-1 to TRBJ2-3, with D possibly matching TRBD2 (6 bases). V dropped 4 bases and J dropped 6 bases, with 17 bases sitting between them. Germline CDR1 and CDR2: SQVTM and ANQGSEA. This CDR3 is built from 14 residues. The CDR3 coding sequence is TGCAGCGTTGCCAAGGCAGGAGGGGCCGATACGCAGTATTTT. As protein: CSVAKAGGADTQYF.

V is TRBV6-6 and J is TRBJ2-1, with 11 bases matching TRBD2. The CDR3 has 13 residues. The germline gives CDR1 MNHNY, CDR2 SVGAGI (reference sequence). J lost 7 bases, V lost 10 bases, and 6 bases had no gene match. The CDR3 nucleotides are TGTGCCATTACGGGACTAGCGGCAAATGAGCAGTTCTTC. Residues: CAITGLAANEQFF.

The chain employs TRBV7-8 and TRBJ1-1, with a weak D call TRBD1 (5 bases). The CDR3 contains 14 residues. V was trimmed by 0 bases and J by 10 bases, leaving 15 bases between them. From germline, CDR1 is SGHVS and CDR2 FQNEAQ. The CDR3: CASSLAQAGGLAFF. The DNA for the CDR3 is TGTGCCAGCAGCTTAGCACAGGCGGGGGGGTTAGCTTTCTTT.

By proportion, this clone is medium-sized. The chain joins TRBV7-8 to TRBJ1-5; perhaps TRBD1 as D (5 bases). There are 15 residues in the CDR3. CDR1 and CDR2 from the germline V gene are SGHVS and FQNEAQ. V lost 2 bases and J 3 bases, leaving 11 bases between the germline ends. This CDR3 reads CASSLLQGPNQPQHF. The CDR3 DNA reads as TGTGCCAGCAGCTTACTTCAGGGCCCCAATCAGCCCCAGCATTTT.

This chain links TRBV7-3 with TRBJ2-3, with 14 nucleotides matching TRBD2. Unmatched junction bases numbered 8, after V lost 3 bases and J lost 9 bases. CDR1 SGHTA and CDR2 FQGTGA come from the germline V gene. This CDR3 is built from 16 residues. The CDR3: CASSFGTSGRGRTQYF. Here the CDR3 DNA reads TGTGCCAGCAGCTTTGGGACTAGCGGGAGAGGTAGGACGCAGTATTTT.

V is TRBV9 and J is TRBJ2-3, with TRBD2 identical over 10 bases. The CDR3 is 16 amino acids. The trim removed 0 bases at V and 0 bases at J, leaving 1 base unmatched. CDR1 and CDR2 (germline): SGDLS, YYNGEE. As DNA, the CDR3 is TGTGCCAGCAGCGTAGAACTAGCGGGAAGCACAGATACGCAGTATTTT. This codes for CASSVELAGSTDTQYF.

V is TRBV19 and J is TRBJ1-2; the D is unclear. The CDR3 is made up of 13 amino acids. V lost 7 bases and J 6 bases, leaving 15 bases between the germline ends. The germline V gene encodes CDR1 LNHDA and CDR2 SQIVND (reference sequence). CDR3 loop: CASNGQKANGYTF. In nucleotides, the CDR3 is TGTGCCAGTAATGGGCAGAAGGCTAATGGCTACACCTTC.

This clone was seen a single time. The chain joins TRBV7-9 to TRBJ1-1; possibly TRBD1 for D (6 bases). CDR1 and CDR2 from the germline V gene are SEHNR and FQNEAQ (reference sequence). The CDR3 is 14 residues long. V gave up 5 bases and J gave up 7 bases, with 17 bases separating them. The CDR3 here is CASSPILRGSEAFF. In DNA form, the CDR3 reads TGTGCCAGCAGCCCCATACTCAGGGGAAGTGAAGCTTTCTTT.

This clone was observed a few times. The CDR3 DNA sequence: TGTGCCAGCAGCAGGGACAGTCAGGGGATAACCTACGAGCAGTACTTC. Residues: CASSRDSQGITYEQYF. This chain links TRBV11-3 with TRBJ2-7; TRBD1 aligns across 7 bases. The germline gives CDR1 SGHNT, CDR2 YENEEA. CDR3 size: 16 residues. Trimming removed 5 bases from V and 2 bases from J; junction bases left unmatched: 12.

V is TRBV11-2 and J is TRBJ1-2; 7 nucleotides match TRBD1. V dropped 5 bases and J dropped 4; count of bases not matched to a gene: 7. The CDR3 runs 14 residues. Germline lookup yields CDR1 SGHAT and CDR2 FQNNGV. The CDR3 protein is CASSHAGQLYGYTF. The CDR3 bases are TGTGCCAGCAGCCACGCGGGACAGCTCTATGGCTACACCTTC.

CDR3 protein: CASSQGVMGETQYF. The CDR3 nucleotides are TGCGCCAGCAGTCAGGGGGTTATGGGGGAGACCCAGTACTTC. The chain joins TRBV5-1 to TRBJ2-5; 7 bases match TRBD1. Unmatched junction bases numbered 9, after V lost 5 bases and J lost 5 bases. There are 14 residues in the CDR3. CDR1 and CDR2 (germline): SGHRS, YFSETQ.

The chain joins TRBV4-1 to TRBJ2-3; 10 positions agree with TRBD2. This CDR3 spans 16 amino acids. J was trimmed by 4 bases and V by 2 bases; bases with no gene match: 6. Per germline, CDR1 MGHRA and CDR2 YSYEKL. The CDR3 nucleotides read TGCGCCAGCAGCCAAAGGAGGGGACTAGCGTCAGATACGCAGTATTTT. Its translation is CASSQRRGLASDTQYF.

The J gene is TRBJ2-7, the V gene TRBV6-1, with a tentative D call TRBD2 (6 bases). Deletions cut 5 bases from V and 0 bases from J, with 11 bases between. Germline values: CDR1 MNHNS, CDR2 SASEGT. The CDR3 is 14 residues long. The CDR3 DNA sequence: TGTGCCAGCAGTCCAGCGGGTAGCTCCTACGAGCAGTACTTC. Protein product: CASSPAGSSYEQYF.

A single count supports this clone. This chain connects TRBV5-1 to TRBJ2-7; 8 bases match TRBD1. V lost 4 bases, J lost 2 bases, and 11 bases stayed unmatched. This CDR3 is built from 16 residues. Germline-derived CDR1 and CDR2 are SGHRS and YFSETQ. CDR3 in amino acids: CASSPFRQGKTYEQYF. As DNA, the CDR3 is TGCGCCAGCAGCCCCTTCAGACAGGGGAAGACCTACGAGCAGTACTTC.